The source of this T cell receptor beta chain is a study of cytomegalovirus exposure and HLA in healthy donors. With respect to this clone: Antigen unknown.

PCR involved 60 Vbeta and 13 Jbeta primers. Here immunoSEQ multiplex PCR was the method, and the copy in TCRdb shows in-frame clones only, minus some. The table has 170,000 or so clones, approximately 80% seen once. General observations from the study: A few CMV-associated chains were confirmed in vitro to be specific for CMV antigens. Per published accounts, TCR beta sequences correctly predicted the HLA-A and HLA-B alleles of most subjects.

Germline CDR1 reads SGHRS; CDR2 reads YFSETQ. Trimming stripped 4 bases from V and 1 base from J, with 11 bases between. The CDR3 has 15 residues. This TCR was sampled from a male donor in good health and CMV-seropositive. The chain couples TRBV5-1 to TRBJ2-2, with D perhaps matching TRBD2 (6 bases). The source material was PBMCs. The CDR3 bases are TGCGCCAGCAGCATTAGCGGAGTGAACACCGGGGAGCTGTTTTTT. It codes for CASSISGVNTGELFF. The whole variable domain, filled in from reference TRBV5-1 and TRBJ2-2, reads KAGVTQTPRYLIKTRGQQVTLSCSPISGHRSVSWYQQTPGQGLQFLFEYFSETQRNKGNFPGRFSGRQFSNSRSEMNVSTLELGDSALYLCASSISGVNTGELFFGEGSRLTVL.